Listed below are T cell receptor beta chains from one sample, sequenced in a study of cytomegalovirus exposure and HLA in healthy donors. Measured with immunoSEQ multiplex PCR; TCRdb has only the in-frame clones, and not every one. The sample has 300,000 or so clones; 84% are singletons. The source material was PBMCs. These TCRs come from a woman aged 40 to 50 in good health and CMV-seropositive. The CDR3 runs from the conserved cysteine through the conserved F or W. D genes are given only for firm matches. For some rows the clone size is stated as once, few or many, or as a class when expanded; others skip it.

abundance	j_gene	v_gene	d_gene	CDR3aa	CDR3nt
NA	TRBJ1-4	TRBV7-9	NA	CASSSGINEKLFF	TGTGCCAGCAGCTCCGGGATTAATGAAAAACTGTTTTTT
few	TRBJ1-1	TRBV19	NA	CASSITTEAFF	TGTGCCAGTAGTATTACAACTGAAGCTTTCTTT
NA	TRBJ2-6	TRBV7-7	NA	CASSPGPYTGANGLTF	TGTGCCAGCAGCCCTGGACCCTACACTGGGGCCAACGGCCTGACTTTC
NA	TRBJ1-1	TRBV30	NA	CAWSPPLTWNTEAFF	TGTGCCTGGAGTCCACCTCTCACATGGAACACTGAAGCTTTCTTT
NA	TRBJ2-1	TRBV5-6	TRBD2	CASSLLAGGPGEQFF	TGTGCCAGCAGCTTACTAGCGGGAGGGCCGGGTGAGCAGTTCTTC
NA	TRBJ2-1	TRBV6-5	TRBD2	CASSSGTSGDYNEQFF	TGTGCCAGCAGTTCCGGGACTAGCGGGGATTACAATGAGCAGTTCTTC
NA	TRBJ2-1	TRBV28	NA	CASSRTVVNEQFF	TGTGCCAGCAGCCGGACAGTTGTTAATGAGCAGTTCTTC
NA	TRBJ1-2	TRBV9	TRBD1	CASSNTVIQGALYGYTF	TGTGCCAGCAGCAATACAGTAATTCAGGGGGCCCTCTATGGCTACACCTTC
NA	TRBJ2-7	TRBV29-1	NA	CSVERPGSGLDYEQYF	TGCAGCGTTGAACGACCGGGTTCAGGGTTGGACTACGAGCAGTACTTC
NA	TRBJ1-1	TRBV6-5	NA	CASSDGWRNTEAFF	TGTGCCAGCAGTGACGGTTGGAGGAACACTGAAGCTTTCTTT
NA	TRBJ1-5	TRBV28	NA	CASTAAGSSSNQPQHF	TGTGCCAGCACCGCAGCAGGGTCCTCTAGCAATCAGCCCCAGCATTTT
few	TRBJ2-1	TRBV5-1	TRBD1	CASSLGAGQGLKNEQFF	TGCGCCAGCAGCTTGGGGGCTGGACAGGGTCTTAAGAATGAGCAGTTCTTC
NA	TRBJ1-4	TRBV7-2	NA	CASALAPNEKLFF	TGTGCCAGTGCCTTGGCCCCTAATGAAAAACTGTTTTTT
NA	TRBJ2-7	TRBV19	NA	CASSIAGEQYF	TGTGCCAGTAGTATTGCAGGCGAGCAGTACTTC
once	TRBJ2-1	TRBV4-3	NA	CASSQPLAEPQFF	TGCGCCAGCAGCCAACCTTTGGCGGAACCGCAGTTCTTC
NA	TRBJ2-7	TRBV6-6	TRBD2	CASSYSGGTGSYEQYF	TGTGCCAGCAGTTACTCGGGAGGGACTGGGTCCTACGAGCAGTACTTC
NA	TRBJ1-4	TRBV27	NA	CASSLSGRVANEKLFF	TGTGCCAGCAGTTTATCAGGGAGGGTGGCTAATGAAAAACTGTTTTTT
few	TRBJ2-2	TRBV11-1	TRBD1	CASSGDRGTGELFF	TGTGCCAGCAGCGGGGACAGGGGCACCGGGGAGCTGTTTTTT